Following are 3 T cell receptor beta chains from one sample sequenced in a study of T cells after somatic rescue of genetic block. Sequencing was performed with immunoSEQ multiplex PCR; in TCRdb, only in-frame clones are kept and a portion is missing. The sample lists roughly 11,000 clones, 78% occurring once. The sequencing input was peripheral blood mononuclear cells (PBMCs). The receptors shown here come from a boy aged 10-17 years.

The CDR3 DNA reads TGTGCCAGCAGCCTCGGACAGGGGCGTGAAGCTTTCTTT. As protein: CASSLGQGREAFF. The chain joins TRBV5-8 to TRBJ1-1; 9 nucleotides line up with TRBD1. The trim removed 4 bases at V and 7 bases at J, leaving 5 bases unmatched. Looked up from germline, CDR1 is SGHTS and CDR2 is YDEGEE. The CDR3 runs to 13 residues.

The chain links TRBV5-4 to TRBJ2-1; D possibly corresponds to TRBD2 (6 bases). Deletions cut 3 bases from V and 5 bases from J, with 12 bases between. The CDR3 extends over 14 amino acids. The germline gives CDR1 SGHNT, CDR2 YYREEE (reference sequence). The CDR3 sequence: CASSSPGLHNEQFF. Here the CDR3 DNA reads TGTGCCAGCAGCTCTCCGGGACTCCACAATGAGCAGTTCTTC.

The chain links TRBV5-6 to TRBJ1-4, with 9 positions matching TRBD1. Germline values: CDR1 SGHDT, CDR2 YYEEEE. V lost 1 base to trimming and J lost 11 bases; unmatched junction nucleotides: 9. The CDR3 runs to 15 residues. Here the CDR3 DNA reads TGTGCCAGCAGCTTGCAGGAGACAGGGGGTGGGAAACTGTTTTTT. This translates into CASSLQETGGGKLFF.